One sample yielded the 27 T cell receptor beta chains listed below, sequenced in a study of glioma-infiltrating T cells. TCR alpha and beta CDR3 regions were amplified from RNA using iRepertoire nested multiplex PCR. Using its own MiXCR run on the multiplex PCR reads, TCRdb lists one record per CDR3 protein. Of more than 300,000 distinct CDR3 sequences in the sample, roughly two fifths were seen once. Sequenced material: glioma tissue, nonneoplastic brain tissue, or PBMCs (not recorded which). The receptors originated from a human donor with low-grade glioma or glioblastoma, undergoing nonglioma brain surgery, or in good health (not recorded which).

This clonotype turned up a few times. The chain is built from TRBV5-4 and TRBJ1-1; D ambiguous. The CDR3 loop spans 15 amino acids. The germline V and J ends were trimmed by 0 bases and 1 base, with 10 bases remaining between them. Germline V CDR1 and CDR2: SGHNT, YYREEE (reference sequence). In DNA, the CDR3 is TGTGCCAGCAGCTTGGAAGTCAGGCCGAACACTGAAGCTTTCTTT. This translates into CASSLEVRPNTEAFF.

The chain carries TRBV5-4 and TRBJ1-2, with 7 nucleotides matching TRBD1. Germline V gene data show CDR1 as SGHNT and CDR2 as YYREEE (reference sequence). Germline trimming cut 3 bases from V and 8 bases from J; bases unmatched to any gene: 10. CDR3 size: 14 residues. The CDR3 sequence is CASSSAEGADGYTF. The CDR3 DNA sequence: TGTGCCAGCAGCTCGGCGGAGGGGGCTGACGGCTACACCTTC.

The J gene is TRBJ2-3, the V gene TRBV7-3; 11 positions agree with TRBD2. With V trimmed by 2 bases and J by 3 bases, 4 bases remained unmatched. CDR1 is SGHTA and CDR2 is FQGTGA in the germline V gene. The CDR3 loop spans 16 amino acids. CDR3 residues: CASSLQLAGDTDTQYF. The DNA for the CDR3 is TGTGCCAGCAGCTTACAACTAGCGGGGGATACAGATACGCAGTATTTT.

To note about this clonotype: This may come from a read error, since a much larger clone is one base off. The J gene is TRBJ1-5, the V gene TRBV6-2 or TRBV6-3, with 10 bases lining up with TRBD1. Trimming at V came to 10 bases and at J to 3 bases, leaving 6 bases not matched to a gene. Germline CDR1 is MNHEY and CDR2 is SVGEGT. The CDR3 spans 14 residues. CDR3 bases: TGTGCCACGGGACAGGGGCTAAACAATCAGCCCCAGCATTTT. The encoded protein is CATGQGLNNQPQHF.

The J gene is TRBJ1-1, the V gene TRBV28; 8 nucleotides match TRBD1. Unmatched junction bases numbered 12, after V lost 5 bases and J lost 1 base. Per germline, CDR1 MDHEN and CDR2 SYDVKM. There are 17 residues in the CDR3. The CDR3 here is CASSLTGGMGRNTEAFF. CDR3 DNA sequence: TGTGCCAGCAGTCTAACAGGGGGAATGGGGCGGAACACTGAAGCTTTCTTT.

A word on this clonotype: A much bigger clone sits one base away, suggesting this may be a read error. V usage is TRBV27 and J usage is TRBJ2-1; a weak D match, TRBD1 (5 bases). Germline CDR1 MNHEY, CDR2 SMNVEV (reference sequence). The CDR3 is 16 residues long. CDR3 sequence reads: CARSSTGFGTYNEQFF. CDR3 in DNA: TGTGCCAGAAGTTCTACAGGCTTTGGGACCTACAATGAGCAGTTCTTC.

The chain recombines TRBV3-1 with TRBJ1-1; D possibly corresponds to TRBD1 (5 bases). The germline CDR1 and CDR2 sequences are LGHDT and YNNKEL (reference sequence). The CDR3 length is 18 residues. Trimming pared 4 bases from V and 0 bases from J, leaving 21 bases between. The CDR3 loop is CASSPFGGRFKMNTEAFF. CDR3 nucleotides: TGTGCCAGCAGCCCGTTTGGGGGACGGTTCAAGATGAACACTGAAGCTTTCTTT.

The sample holds a few counts of this clonotype. The rearrangement joins TRBV20-1 to TRBJ2-5; possibly TRBD2 for D (6 bases). Germline V lookup: CDR1 DFQATT, CDR2 SNEGSKA (reference sequence). This CDR3 has 14 amino acids. V lost 5 bases, J lost 0 bases, and 13 bases lay in between. The CDR3 DNA follows: TGCAGTGCTCCACTGAAGCGGGACCAAGAGACCCAGTACTTC. Its translation: CSAPLKRDQETQYF.

As concerns this clonotype: This may come from a read error, since a much larger clone is one base off. The chain recombines TRBV6-5 with TRBJ2-1, with D perhaps matching TRBD1 (5 bases). This CDR3 is built from 15 residues. Germline lookup yields CDR1 MNHEY and CDR2 SVGAGI. The CDR3: CASSHSRQGYNEQFF. CDR3 bases: TGTGCCAGCAGTCACTCAAGGCAGGGCTACAATGAGCAGTTCTTC.

The chain links TRBV25-1 to TRBJ2-3, with D possibly being TRBD1 or TRBD2 (5 bases each). Trimming removed 0 bases at V and 2 bases at J, with 9 bases between. The length of the CDR3 is 15 residues. Germline V gene data show CDR1 as MGHDK and CDR2 as SYGVNS. This chain's CDR3 is CASSEYGGPTDTQYF. Written as DNA, the CDR3 is TGTGCCAGCAGTGAATATGGGGGACCCACAGATACGCAGTATTTT.

A remark on this clonotype: This may be a read error, as it is one base from a much larger clone. The V and J genes are TRBV20-1 and TRBJ2-7; 8 bases are shared with TRBD2. CDR3 size: 13 residues. V shed 4 bases, J shed 3 bases, and the junction held 5 bases outside the gene matches. Germline V CDR1 and CDR2: DFQATT, SNEGSKA (reference sequence). The CDR3 region is CSAIAGSYYEQYF. CDR3 nucleotides: TGCAGTGCTATAGCGGGAAGCTACTACGAGCAGTACTTC.

As DNA, the CDR3 is TGCAGCGTTGAAGACCCGGGGGGGAGAGAGCAGTACTTC. Translated, it gives CSVEDPGGREQYF. This rearrangement joins TRBV29-1 to TRBJ2-7; TRBD2 agrees at 8 bases. Looked up from germline, CDR1 is SQVTM and CDR2 is ANQGSEA. This CDR3 has 13 amino acids. The trim removed 0 bases at V and 7 bases at J, leaving 5 bases unmatched.

V gene TRBV20-1 combines with J gene TRBJ2-5; 13 bases fit TRBD2. This CDR3 region has 14 residues. The germline gives CDR1 DFQATT, CDR2 SNEGSKA (reference sequence). CDR3 protein: CSAGLAGEGETQYF. CDR3 nucleotides: TGCAGCGCCGGACTAGCGGGAGAAGGGGAGACCCAGTACTTC.

This clonotype has more than one count but fewer than ten. The chain links TRBV28 to TRBJ2-1; TRBD1 matches at 8 bases. Trimming took 7 bases from V and 2 from J; bases not matched to a gene: 4. CDR1 is MDHEN, CDR2 SYDVKM, per germline. This CDR3 region has 14 residues. CDR3 sequence reads: CASTVQGAYNEQFF. The CDR3 DNA follows: TGTGCCAGCACCGTACAGGGGGCCTACAATGAGCAGTTCTTC.

This clonotype showed up many times. The chain links TRBV28 to TRBJ1-6; D call uncertain. V was trimmed by 5 bases and J by 9 bases, leaving 11 bases between them. Germline V gives CDR1 MDHEN, CDR2 SYDVKM. The CDR3 runs 13 residues. CDR3 nucleotide sequence: TGTGCCAGCAGTCCCTATCAGATTTCACCCCTCCACTTT. Translating it yields CASSPYQISPLHF.

This rearrangement joins TRBV15 to TRBJ2-6, with 8 bases identical to TRBD1. Looked up from germline, CDR1 is LNHNV and CDR2 is YYDKDF (reference sequence). V was pared by 6 bases and J by 4 bases, with 8 bases of the junction left unmatched. This CDR3 comprises 16 residues. The CDR3 coding sequence is TGTGCCACCAGACGAACAGGGGGTTCCGGGGCCAACGTCCTGACTTTC. This codes for CATRRTGGSGANVLTF.

The rearrangement uses TRBV7-2 and TRBJ2-1; 7 bases match TRBD2. In germline, CDR1 is SGHTA, CDR2 FQGNSA. This CDR3 has 16 amino acids. Trimming removed 1 base from V and 9 bases from J; junction bases left unmatched: 12. CDR3 loop: CASSLGGDYRASEQFF. Written as DNA, the CDR3 is TGTGCCAGCAGCTTAGGAGGGGACTACCGGGCGTCTGAGCAGTTCTTC.

J is TRBJ1-4 and V is TRBV15; 9 nucleotides align to TRBD1. The trim removed 1 base at V and 7 bases at J, leaving 7 bases unmatched. Germline loops: CDR1 LNHNV, CDR2 YYDKDF (reference sequence). This CDR3 contains 16 residues. CDR3 coding DNA: TGTGCCACCAGCAGAGTACATGCGGGACAGGGTGAAAAACTGTTTTTT. Translating it yields CATSRVHAGQGEKLFF.

This clonotype has just a few counts. The chain is built from TRBV20-1 and TRBJ2-7; the match to TRBD2 covers 9 bases. This CDR3 is built from 12 residues. The V gene end was trimmed by 7 bases and the J gene end by 2 bases; junction bases not matched to a gene: 3. In germline, CDR1 is DFQATT, CDR2 SNEGSKA (reference sequence). The CDR3 region has the DNA TGCAGTGGCGGGGGGGGCCCCTACGAGCAGTACTTC. This translates into CSGGGGPYEQYF.

This clonotype showed up just a few times. The chain has TRBV12-3 or TRBV12-4 and TRBJ1-1; a possible D gene is TRBD1 (6 bases). CDR3 length: 15 amino acids. Between the trimmed V and J ends, which lost 6 bases and 4 bases, there was a span of 18 bases. The CDR3 loop reads CASSPGGRGSTEAFF. The DNA of the CDR3 is TGTGCCAGCAGCCCGGGGGGCCGGGGGAGCACTGAAGCTTTCTTT.

Concerning this clonotype: This may be a read error, as it is one base from a much larger clone. The DNA for the CDR3 is TGTGCCAGCAGTTACGCCTGGACAGGCCCTTTTCCGCCCGAGCATTTT. This encodes CASSYAWTGPFPPEHF. The rearrangement links TRBV28 to TRBJ1-5; 7 bases line up with TRBD1. The CDR3 contains 16 residues. CDR1 is MDHEN and CDR2 is SYDVKM in the germline V gene.

The sample holds a few counts of this clonotype. The V gene is TRBV7-9, the J gene TRBJ2-2, with a possible D match to TRBD1 (6 bases). The germline gives CDR1 SEHNR, CDR2 FQNEAQ (reference sequence). The germline V and J ends were trimmed by 2 bases and 3 bases, with 16 bases remaining between them. This CDR3 region has 17 residues. The CDR3 region has the DNA TGTGCCAGCAGCTTACGGCAGGGGAAACCGGACACCGGGGAGCTGTTTTTT. Translating gives CASSLRQGKPDTGELFF.

Worth noting for this clonotype: This sequence may be a read error, since a much larger clone differs from it by one base. The chain combines TRBV6-2 or TRBV6-3 with TRBJ1-1; D is unresolved. The CDR3 length is 13 residues. CDR1 and CDR2 from the germline V gene are MNHEY and SVGEGT. CDR3 residues: CVSSYRGNTEAFF. For the CDR3, the DNA is TGTGTCAGCAGTTACCGAGGGAACACTGAAGCTTTCTTT.

This clonotype turned up a few times. The chain joins TRBV28 to TRBJ1-4; D call uncertain. CDR3 length: 14 amino acids. Germline V lookup: CDR1 MDHEN, CDR2 SYDVKM. Trimming took off 7 bases at V and 1 base at J, with 10 bases between the two ends. In nucleotides, the CDR3 is TGTGCCAGCACCCCTTATGAAACTAATGAAAAACTGTTTTTT. Translation: CASTPYETNEKLFF.

Worth noting for this clonotype: Sequence at one end of the junction differs from germline and may be a read error. This chain connects TRBV5-1 to TRBJ1-1; unclear D gene. The CDR3 consists of 11 residues. Per the germline V gene, CDR1 is SGHRS and CDR2 is YFSETQ. CDR3: CASSLNTEALF. The CDR3 DNA follows: TGCGCCAGCAGCTTGAATACTGAAGCTCTCTTT.

This clonotype was recorded at least ten times. The CDR3 loop reads CSARIGTESNQPQHF. CDR3 sequence (DNA): TGCAGTGCTAGGATCGGGACAGAGAGCAATCAGCCCCAGCATTTT. V and J are TRBV20-1 and TRBJ1-5, with TRBD1 matching 7 bases. With 3 bases clipped from V and 1 base from J, the junction kept 6 bases outside the gene matches. The germline gives CDR1 DFQATT, CDR2 SNEGSKA (reference sequence). The CDR3 loop spans 15 amino acids.

The chain couples TRBV19 to TRBJ2-7, with unresolved D. This CDR3 spans 15 amino acids. In germline, CDR1 is LNHDA, CDR2 SQIVND (reference sequence). V was pared by 9 bases and J by 2 bases, with 20 bases between. The CDR3 region has the DNA TGTGCCAGCAGCCTGTATATGGCAACCACCTACGAGCAGTACTTC. Protein product: CASSLYMATTYEQYF.